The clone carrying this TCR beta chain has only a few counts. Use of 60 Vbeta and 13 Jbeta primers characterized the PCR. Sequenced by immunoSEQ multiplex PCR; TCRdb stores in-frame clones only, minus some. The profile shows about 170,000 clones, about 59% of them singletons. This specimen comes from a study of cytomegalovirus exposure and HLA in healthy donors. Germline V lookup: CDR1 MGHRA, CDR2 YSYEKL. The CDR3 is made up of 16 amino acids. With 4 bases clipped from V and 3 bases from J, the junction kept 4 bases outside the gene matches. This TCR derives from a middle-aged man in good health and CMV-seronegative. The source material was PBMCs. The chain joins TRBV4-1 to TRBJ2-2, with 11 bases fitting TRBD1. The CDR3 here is CASSRPGQGDTGELFF. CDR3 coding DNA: TGCGCCAGCAGCCGACCGGGACAGGGGGACACCGGGGAGCTGTTTTTT.